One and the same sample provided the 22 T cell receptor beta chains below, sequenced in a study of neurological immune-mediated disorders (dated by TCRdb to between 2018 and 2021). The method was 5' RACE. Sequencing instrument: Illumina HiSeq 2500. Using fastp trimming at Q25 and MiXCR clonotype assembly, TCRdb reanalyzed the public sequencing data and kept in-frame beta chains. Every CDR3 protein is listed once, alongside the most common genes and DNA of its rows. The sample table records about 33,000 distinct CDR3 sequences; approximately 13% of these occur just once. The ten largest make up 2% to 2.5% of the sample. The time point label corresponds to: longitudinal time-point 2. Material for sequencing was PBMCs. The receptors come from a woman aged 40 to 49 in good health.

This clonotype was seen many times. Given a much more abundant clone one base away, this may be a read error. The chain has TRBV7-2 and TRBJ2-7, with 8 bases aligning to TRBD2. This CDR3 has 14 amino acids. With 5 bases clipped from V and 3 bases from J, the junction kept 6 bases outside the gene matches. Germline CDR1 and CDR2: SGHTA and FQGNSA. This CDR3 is CTSSQGLGGYEQYF. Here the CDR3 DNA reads TGTACCAGCAGCCAGGGACTAGGGGGCTACGAGCAGTACTTC.

The CDR3 coding sequence is TGTGCCAGCAGCTTAATGGAACCCGGGGAGCTGTTTTTT. Translating gives CASSLMEPGELFF. The chain links TRBV7-3 to TRBJ2-2, with D hard to call. The length of the CDR3 is 13 residues. Trimming stripped 1 base from V and 6 bases from J, with 6 bases between. CDR1 and CDR2 from the germline V gene are SGHTA and FQGTGA.

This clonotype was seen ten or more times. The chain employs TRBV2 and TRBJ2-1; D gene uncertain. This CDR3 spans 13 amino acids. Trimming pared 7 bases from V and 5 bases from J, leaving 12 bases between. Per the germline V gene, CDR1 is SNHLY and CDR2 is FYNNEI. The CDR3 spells CASTARRDNEQFF. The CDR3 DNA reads TGTGCCAGCACGGCTAGGCGAGACAATGAGCAGTTCTTC. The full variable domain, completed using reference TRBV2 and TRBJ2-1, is EPEVTQTPSHQVTQMGQEVILRCVPISNHLYFYWYRQILGQKVEFLVSFYNNEISEKSEIFDDQFSVERPDGSNFTLKIRSTKLEDSAMYFCASTARRDNEQFFGPGTRLTVL.

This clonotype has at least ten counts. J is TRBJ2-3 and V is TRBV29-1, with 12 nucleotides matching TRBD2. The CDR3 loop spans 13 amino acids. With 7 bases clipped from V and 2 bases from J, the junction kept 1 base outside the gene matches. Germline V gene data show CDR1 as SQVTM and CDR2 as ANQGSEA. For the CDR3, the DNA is TGCAGCGGGACTAGCGGGGTCACAGATACGCAGTATTTT. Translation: CSGTSGVTDTQYF.

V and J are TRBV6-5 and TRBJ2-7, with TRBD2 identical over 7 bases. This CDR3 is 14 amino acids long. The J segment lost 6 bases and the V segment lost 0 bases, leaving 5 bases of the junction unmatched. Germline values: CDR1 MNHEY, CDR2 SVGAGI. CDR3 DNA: TGTGCCAGCAGTTACTCAAGCGGGGAAGGCGAGCAGTACTTC. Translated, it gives CASSYSSGEGEQYF.

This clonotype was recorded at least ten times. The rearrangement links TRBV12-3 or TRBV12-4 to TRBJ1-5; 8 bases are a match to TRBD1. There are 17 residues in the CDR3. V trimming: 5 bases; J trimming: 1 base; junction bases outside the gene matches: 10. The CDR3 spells CASSPDRGEGSNQPQHF. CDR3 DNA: TGTGCCAGCAGTCCAGACAGGGGCGAAGGGAGCAATCAGCCCCAGCATTTT.

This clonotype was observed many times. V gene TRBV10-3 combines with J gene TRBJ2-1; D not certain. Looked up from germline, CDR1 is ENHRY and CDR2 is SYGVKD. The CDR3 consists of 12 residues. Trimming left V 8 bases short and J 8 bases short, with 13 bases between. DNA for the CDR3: TGTGCCATCGGGTGGTCCCCGGATGAGCAGTTCTTC. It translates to CAIGWSPDEQFF.

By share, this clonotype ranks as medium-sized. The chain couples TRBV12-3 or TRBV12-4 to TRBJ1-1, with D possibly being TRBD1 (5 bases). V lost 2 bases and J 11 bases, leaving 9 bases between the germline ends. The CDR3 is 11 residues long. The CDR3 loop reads CASSLQQEAFF. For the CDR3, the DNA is TGTGCCAGCAGTTTACAACAGGAGGCTTTCTTT.

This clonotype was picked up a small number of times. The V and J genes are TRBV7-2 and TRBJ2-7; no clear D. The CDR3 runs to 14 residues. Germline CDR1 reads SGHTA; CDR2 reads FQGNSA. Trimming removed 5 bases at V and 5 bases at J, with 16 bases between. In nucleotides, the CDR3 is TGTGCCAGCAGCCCTGCCTCGATCGGCCACGAGCAGTACTTC. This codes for CASSPASIGHEQYF.

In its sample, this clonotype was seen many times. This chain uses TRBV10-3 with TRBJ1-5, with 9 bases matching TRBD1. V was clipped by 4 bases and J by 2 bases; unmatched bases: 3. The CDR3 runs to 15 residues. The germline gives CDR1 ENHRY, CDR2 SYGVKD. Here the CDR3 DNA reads TGTGCCATCAGTGCGGACAGGGGCCGCAATCAGCCCCAGCATTTT. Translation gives CAISADRGRNQPQHF.

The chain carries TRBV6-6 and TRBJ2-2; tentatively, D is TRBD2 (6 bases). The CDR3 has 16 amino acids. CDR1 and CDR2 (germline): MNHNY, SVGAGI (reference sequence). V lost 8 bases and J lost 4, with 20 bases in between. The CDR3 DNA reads TGTGCCAGCCTCTACGTGGGGGGATCCCCCACCGGGGAGCTGTTTTTT. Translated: CASLYVGGSPTGELFF.

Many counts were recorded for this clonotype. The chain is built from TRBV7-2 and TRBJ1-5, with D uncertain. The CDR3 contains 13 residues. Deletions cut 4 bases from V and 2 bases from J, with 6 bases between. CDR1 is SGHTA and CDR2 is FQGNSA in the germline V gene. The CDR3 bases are TGTGCCAGCAGCTGGTGGGGCAATCAGCCCCAGCATTTT. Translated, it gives CASSWWGNQPQHF.

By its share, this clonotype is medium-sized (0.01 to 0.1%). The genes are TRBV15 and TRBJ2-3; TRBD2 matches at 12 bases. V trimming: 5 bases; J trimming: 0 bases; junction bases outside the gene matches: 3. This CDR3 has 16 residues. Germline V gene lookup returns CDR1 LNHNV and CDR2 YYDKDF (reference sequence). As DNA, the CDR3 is TGTGCCACCAGCCAAGGGACTAGCGGGAGCACAGATACGCAGTATTTT. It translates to CATSQGTSGSTDTQYF.

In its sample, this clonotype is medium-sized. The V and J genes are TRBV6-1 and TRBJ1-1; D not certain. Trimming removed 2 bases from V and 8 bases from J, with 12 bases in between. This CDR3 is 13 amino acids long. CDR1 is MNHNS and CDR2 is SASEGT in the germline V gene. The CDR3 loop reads CASSERPRTEAFF. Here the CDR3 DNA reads TGTGCCAGCAGTGAACGGCCGCGAACGGAAGCTTTCTTT.

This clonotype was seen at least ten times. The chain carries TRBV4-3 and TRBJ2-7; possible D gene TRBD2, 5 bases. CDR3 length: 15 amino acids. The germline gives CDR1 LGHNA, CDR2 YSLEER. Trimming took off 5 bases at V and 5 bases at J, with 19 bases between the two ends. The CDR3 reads CASSTVALEGNEQYF. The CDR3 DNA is TGCGCCAGCAGCACCGTTGCCCTTGAGGGTAACGAGCAGTACTTC.

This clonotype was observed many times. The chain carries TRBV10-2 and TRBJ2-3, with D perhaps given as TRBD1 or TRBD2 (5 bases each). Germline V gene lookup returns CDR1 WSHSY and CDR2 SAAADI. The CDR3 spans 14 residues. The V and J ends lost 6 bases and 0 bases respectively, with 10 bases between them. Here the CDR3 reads CASRTEGSTDTQYF. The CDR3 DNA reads TGCGCCAGCAGGACAGAGGGGAGCACAGATACGCAGTATTTT.

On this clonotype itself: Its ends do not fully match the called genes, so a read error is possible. The CDR3 here is CSARDTGLPEAFF. The CDR3 DNA is TGCAGTGCTAGAGATACGGGGCTCCCTGAAGCTTTTTTT. This rearrangement joins TRBV20-1 to TRBJ1-1; tentative D call: TRBD1 (5 bases). The length of the CDR3 is 13 residues. The germline CDR1 and CDR2 sequences are DFQATT and SNEGSKA (reference sequence).

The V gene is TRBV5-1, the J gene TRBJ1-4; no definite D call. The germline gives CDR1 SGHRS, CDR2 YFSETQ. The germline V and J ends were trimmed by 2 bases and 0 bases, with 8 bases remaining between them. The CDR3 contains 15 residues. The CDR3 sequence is CASSFLGATNEKLFF. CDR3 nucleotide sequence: TGCGCCAGCAGCTTTTTGGGTGCAACTAATGAAAAACTGTTTTTT.

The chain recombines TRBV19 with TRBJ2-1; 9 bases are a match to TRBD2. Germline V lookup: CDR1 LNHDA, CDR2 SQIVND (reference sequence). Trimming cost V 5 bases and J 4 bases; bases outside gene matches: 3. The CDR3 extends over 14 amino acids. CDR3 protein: CASSRAGGYNEQFF. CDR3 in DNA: TGTGCCAGTAGTCGAGCGGGGGGATACAATGAGCAGTTCTTC. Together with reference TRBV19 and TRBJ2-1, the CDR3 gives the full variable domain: DGGITQSPKYLFRKEGQNVTLSCEQNLNHDAMYWYRQDPGQGLRLIYYSQIVNDFQKGDIAEGYSVSREKKESFPLTVTSAQKNPTAFYLCASSRAGGYNEQFFGPGTRLTVL.

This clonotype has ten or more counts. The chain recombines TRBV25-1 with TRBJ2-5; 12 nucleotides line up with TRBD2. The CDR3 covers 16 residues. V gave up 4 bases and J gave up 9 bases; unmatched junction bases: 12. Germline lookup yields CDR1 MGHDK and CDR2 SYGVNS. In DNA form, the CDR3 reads TGTGCCAGCAGTGGCGGACTAGCGGGGTCCGCGGGGTCCCAGTACTTC. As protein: CASSGGLAGSAGSQYF. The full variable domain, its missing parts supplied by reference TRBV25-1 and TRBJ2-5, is EADIYQTPRYLVIGTGKKITLECSQTMGHDKMYWYQQDPGMELHLIHYSYGVNSTEKGDLSSESTVSRIRTEHFPLTLESARPSHTSQYLCASSGGLAGSAGSQYFGPGTRLLVL.

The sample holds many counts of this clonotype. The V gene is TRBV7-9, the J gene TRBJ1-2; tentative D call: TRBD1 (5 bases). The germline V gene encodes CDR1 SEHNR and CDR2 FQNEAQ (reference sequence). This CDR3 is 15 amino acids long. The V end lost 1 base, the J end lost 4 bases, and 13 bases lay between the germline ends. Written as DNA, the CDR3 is TGTGCCAGCAGCTTAGGTCGGGCAGGGATCTATGGCTACACCTTC. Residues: CASSLGRAGIYGYTF.

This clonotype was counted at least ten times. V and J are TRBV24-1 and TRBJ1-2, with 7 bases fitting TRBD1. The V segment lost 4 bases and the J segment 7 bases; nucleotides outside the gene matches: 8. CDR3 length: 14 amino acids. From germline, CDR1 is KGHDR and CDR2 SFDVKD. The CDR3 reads CATSEYDRAVGYTF. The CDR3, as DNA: TGTGCCACCAGTGAATACGACAGGGCTGTTGGCTACACCTTC.